Below are 26 T cell receptor beta chains sequenced from a single sample in a study of blood T cell repertoires in COVID-19. Measured with immunoSEQ multiplex PCR; TCRdb has only the in-frame clones, and not every one. This table has 50,000 to 75,000 clones, around 73% appearing once. The sequencing sample was made of peripheral blood. These receptors all come from a man older than 75 with active or convalescent COVID-19.

The table lists this clone with a count of one. The V gene is TRBV7-7, the J gene TRBJ1-2; D is unresolved. The CDR3 is 16 amino acids. CDR1 and CDR2 (germline): SSHAT, FNYEAQ (reference sequence). V lost 4 bases and J 4 bases, leaving 19 bases between the germline ends. The CDR3 loop reads CASSSPQAPGFYGYTF. In nucleotides, the CDR3 is TGTGCCAGCAGCTCCCCTCAGGCCCCGGGATTCTATGGCTACACCTTC. The full variable domain, completed using reference TRBV7-7 and TRBJ1-2, is GAGVSQSPRYKVTKRGQDVTLRCDPISSHATLYWYQQALGQGPEFLTYFNYEAQPDKSGLPSDRFSAERPEGSISTLTIQRTEQRDSAMYRCASSSPQAPGFYGYTFGSGTRLTVV.

The V and J genes are TRBV6-1 and TRBJ2-1; D possibly corresponds to TRBD1 (6 bases). This CDR3 has 11 residues. Germline V gene lookup returns CDR1 MNHNS and CDR2 SASEGT. V was cut by 3 bases and J by 15 bases, with 12 bases left in between. CDR3 protein: CASSEHRVRFF. In nucleotides, the CDR3 is TGTGCCAGCAGTGAGCACAGGGTTAGGTTCTTC.

This clone has only a few counts. The chain joins TRBV5-1 to TRBJ2-4, with 9 bases identical to TRBD1. From germline, CDR1 is SGHRS and CDR2 YFSETQ. With V trimmed by 4 bases and J by 3 bases, 8 bases remained unmatched. This CDR3 is built from 16 residues. The chain's CDR3 is CASSQPPGQGKNIQYF. For the CDR3, the DNA is TGCGCCAGCAGCCAACCCCCGGGACAGGGCAAAAACATTCAGTACTTC. Full variable domain (remainder filled in from reference TRBV5-1 and TRBJ2-4): KAGVTQTPRYLIKTRGQQVTLSCSPISGHRSVSWYQQTPGQGLQFLFEYFSETQRNKGNFPGRFSGRQFSNSRSEMNVSTLELGDSALYLCASSQPPGQGKNIQYFGAGTRLSVL.

This sequence joins TRBV6-5 and TRBJ1-5, with 9 bases lining up with TRBD1. The germline V gene encodes CDR1 MNHEY and CDR2 SVGAGI. The CDR3 extends over 15 amino acids. The V segment lost 5 bases and the J segment 6 bases; nucleotides outside the gene matches: 8. CDR3 protein: CASSNYRGLGQPQHF. DNA for the CDR3: TGTGCCAGCAGTAACTACAGGGGGCTTGGTCAGCCCCAGCATTTT.

This clone was detected only a few times. J is TRBJ1-2 and V is TRBV4-1; 11 bases agree with TRBD1. Unmatched junction bases numbered 6, after V lost 2 bases and J lost 7 bases. The CDR3 has 15 residues. Looked up from germline, CDR1 is MGHRA and CDR2 is YSYEKL. The CDR3, as DNA: TGCGCCAGCAGCCAAACGGGGACAGGGGGTCGTGGCTACACCTTC. This gives the protein CASSQTGTGGRGYTF.

V is TRBV2 and J is TRBJ2-3; a possible D gene is TRBD2 (6 bases). V lost 6 bases to trimming and J lost 2 bases, with 12 bases between them. Germline V gene lookup returns CDR1 SNHLY and CDR2 FYNNEI. The CDR3 spans 14 residues. The CDR3 nucleotides are TGTGCCAGCAGGCCGGGGGACCACACAGATACGCAGTATTTT. Protein sequence: CASRPGDHTDTQYF.

V gene TRBV2 combines with J gene TRBJ1-5; the match to TRBD1 covers 7 bases. Germline loops: CDR1 SNHLY, CDR2 FYNNEI. V dropped 10 bases and J dropped 4; count of bases not matched to a gene: 10. The CDR3 contains 14 residues. The CDR3 DNA sequence: TGTGCCACAAGCAGGGACAGAATAAATCAGCCCCAGCATTTT. Amino acid sequence: CATSRDRINQPQHF.

The chain joins TRBV6-6 to TRBJ2-1; tentatively, D is TRBD1 (6 bases). In germline, CDR1 is MNHNY, CDR2 SVGAGI (reference sequence). The CDR3 length is 12 residues. V lost 3 bases and J lost 8, with 8 bases in between. The CDR3: CASSYGTYEQFF. The CDR3 coding sequence is TGTGCCAGCAGTTATGGGACATATGAGCAGTTCTTC.

CDR3 in DNA: TGCGCCAGCAGCGCCGCGACTAGCGGGAATACAGATACGCAGTATTTT. This gives the protein CASSAATSGNTDTQYF. The chain employs TRBV5-1 and TRBJ2-3; 11 bases align to TRBD2. Per germline, CDR1 SGHRS and CDR2 YFSETQ. CDR3 length: 16 residues. The V segment lost 4 bases and the J segment 3 bases; nucleotides outside the gene matches: 7.

This clone was recorded a few times. V usage is TRBV18 and J usage is TRBJ1-5; D possibly corresponds to TRBD1 (6 bases). CDR1 and CDR2 from the germline V gene are KGHSH and LQKENI. V was trimmed by 2 bases and J by 7 bases, leaving 15 bases between them. The length of the CDR3 is 15 residues. The CDR3 loop is CASSPAGGARQPQHF. CDR3 nucleotides: TGTGCCAGCTCACCAGCGGGGGGCGCGCGGCAGCCCCAGCATTTT.

This chain uses TRBV19 with TRBJ1-4; no definite D call. The CDR3 is made up of 14 amino acids. V lost 6 bases and J 8 bases, leaving 16 bases between the germline ends. Looked up from germline, CDR1 is LNHDA and CDR2 is SQIVND (reference sequence). The CDR3 is CASRTGGVREKLFF. The CDR3 DNA sequence: TGTGCCAGTAGGACGGGCGGGGTTCGCGAAAAACTGTTTTTT.

This chain links TRBV28 with TRBJ2-7, with TRBD2 identical over 9 bases. The CDR3 extends over 18 amino acids. Trimming took 6 bases from V and 2 from J; bases not matched to a gene: 17. Germline CDR1 reads MDHEN; CDR2 reads SYDVKM. CDR3 in DNA: TGTGCCAGCAGCCCCATGCGGCTAGCGGGATCTAGGACCTACGAGCAGTACTTC. It translates to CASSPMRLAGSRTYEQYF.

This clone was observed a handful of times. The chain combines TRBV5-1 with TRBJ2-1; a weak D match, TRBD1 (5 bases). This CDR3 is built from 14 residues. Germline assignment: CDR1 SGHRS and CDR2 YFSETQ. Trimming took 2 bases from V and 5 from J, leaving 11 bases between them. CDR3 coding DNA: TGCGCCAGCAGCTTAGAAAGGGGCAACAATGAGCAGTTCTTC. This translates into CASSLERGNNEQFF.

V is TRBV18 and J is TRBJ2-1, with D unresolved. V lost 4 bases, J lost 5 bases, and 9 bases lay in between. CDR3 size: 13 residues. Per germline, CDR1 KGHSH and CDR2 LQKENI. CDR3 region: CASSRQSDNEQFF. Written as DNA, the CDR3 is TGTGCCAGCTCACGGCAAAGCGACAATGAGCAGTTCTTC. Using reference TRBV18 and TRBJ2-1 for the parts outside the CDR3, the full variable domain is NAGVMQNPRHLVRRRGQEARLRCSPMKGHSHVYWYRQLPEEGLKFMVYLQKENIIDESGMPKERFSAEFPKEGPSILRIQQVVRGDSAAYFCASSRQSDNEQFFGPGTRLTVL.

The rearrangement links TRBV9 to TRBJ2-1; 9 positions match TRBD1. Trimming at V came to 6 bases and at J to 5 bases, leaving 3 bases not matched to a gene. The CDR3 sequence is 13 residues long. The germline CDR1 and CDR2 sequences are SGDLS and YYNGEE. The CDR3: CASKGQGNNEQFF. As DNA, the CDR3 is TGTGCCAGCAAGGGACAGGGAAACAATGAGCAGTTCTTC.

The rearrangement joins TRBV7-2 to TRBJ2-3, with 8 bases aligning to TRBD2. Germline V lookup: CDR1 SGHTA, CDR2 FQGNSA. V gave up 5 bases and J gave up 2 bases; unmatched junction bases: 9. The CDR3 has 16 residues. The CDR3 nucleotides are TGTGCCAGCAGCCTAACGTCGGGGGGGTTCACAGATACGCAGTATTTT. Translation gives CASSLTSGGFTDTQYF. Variable domain in full (rest from reference TRBV7-2 and TRBJ2-3): GAGVSQSPSNKVTEKGKDVELRCDPISGHTALYWYRQSLGQGLEFLIYFQGNSAPDKSGLPSDRFSAERTGGSVSTLTIQRTQQEDSAVYLCASSLTSGGFTDTQYFGPGTRLTVL.

The gene calls are TRBV15 and TRBJ2-3, with D maybe TRBD2 (6 bases). V was clipped by 3 bases and J by 1 base, with 14 bases between them. The CDR3 is 16 residues long. Germline CDR1 and CDR2: LNHNV and YYDKDF (reference sequence). The CDR3 loop reads CATSRPFSSGTDTQYF. The CDR3 region has the DNA TGTGCCACCAGCAGGCCTTTCTCTAGCGGCACAGATACGCAGTATTTT.

The rearrangement links TRBV7-2 to TRBJ2-7; D is uncertain. The CDR3 covers 17 residues. The germline V gene encodes CDR1 SGHTA and CDR2 FQGNSA. V was clipped by 1 base and J by 7 bases, with 23 bases between them. CDR3 amino acids: CASSLVFMTDSEWEQYF. In DNA, the CDR3 is TGTGCCAGCAGCTTAGTTTTCATGACTGACTCGGAGTGGGAGCAGTACTTC.

This chain connects TRBV3-1 (or the pseudogene TRBV3-2) to TRBJ2-5, with a possible D match to TRBD1 (7 bases). CDR3 length: 13 amino acids. The germline V gene has CDR1 LGHDT and CDR2 YNNKEL (reference sequence). V gave up 2 bases and J gave up 7 bases, with 11 bases separating them. Written as DNA, the CDR3 is TGTGCCAGCAGCCAAATGCAGGGGGGGACCCAGTACTTC. Its translation is CASSQMQGGTQYF.

The chain uses TRBV7-3 and TRBJ2-7, with 12 bases identical to TRBD1. Trimming removed 4 bases from V and 4 bases from J; junction bases left unmatched: 2. The CDR3 runs 14 residues. The germline CDR1 and CDR2 sequences are SGHTA and FQGTGA. The CDR3: CASSSGQGAYEQYF. The CDR3 nucleotides read TGTGCCAGCAGCTCGGGACAGGGGGCATACGAGCAGTACTTC.

This clone was counted a few times. V is TRBV6-6 and J is TRBJ1-2; TRBD1 matches at 10 bases. Germline CDR1 and CDR2: MNHNY and SVGAGI (reference sequence). This CDR3 region has 14 residues. V shed 4 bases and J 4 bases; nucleotides not matched to a gene: 3. CDR3 coding DNA: TGTGCCAGCAGTTCCCGGGACAGGGGCTATGGCTACACCTTC. Amino acid sequence: CASSSRDRGYGYTF.

The chain recombines TRBV19 with TRBJ1-5, with D perhaps TRBD1 (5 bases). Per the germline V gene, CDR1 is LNHDA and CDR2 is SQIVND (reference sequence). CDR3 length: 14 residues. The V end was cut by 4 bases, the J end by 4 bases, with 11 bases between. CDR3 coding DNA: TGTGCCAGTAGTACTCCAGGGATTAATCAGCCCCAGCATTTT. Amino acid sequence: CASSTPGINQPQHF.

The J gene is TRBJ1-4, the V gene TRBV10-3; D may be TRBD1 (6 bases). Germline V lookup: CDR1 ENHRY, CDR2 SYGVKD. The CDR3 contains 18 residues. V lost 4 bases and J lost 0, with 18 bases in between. The CDR3: CAISARGGGTTTNEKLFF. CDR3 in DNA: TGTGCCATCAGTGCCCGTGGTGGGGGCACTACAACTAATGAAAAACTGTTTTTT.

The chain uses TRBV7-9 and TRBJ1-6, with a weak D call TRBD1 (5 bases). The CDR3 runs 15 residues. V lost 0 bases, J lost 9 bases, and 12 bases lay in between. CDR1 and CDR2 from the germline V gene are SEHNR and FQNEAQ (reference sequence). CDR3 sequence: CASSLAGTLGSPLHF. As DNA, the CDR3 is TGTGCCAGCAGCTTAGCGGGGACTTTGGGTTCACCCCTCCACTTT.

The chain is built from TRBV6-2 or TRBV6-3 and TRBJ2-1; 7 bases fit TRBD2. The trim removed 3 bases at V and 6 bases at J, leaving 5 bases unmatched. Germline V gives CDR1 MNHEY, CDR2 SVGEGT. The CDR3 covers 14 residues. The CDR3 here is CASSYVGGTNEQFF. The DNA for the CDR3 is TGTGCCAGCAGTTATGTGGGGGGGACCAATGAGCAGTTCTTC.

V is TRBV11-3 and J is TRBJ1-4; 8 bases agree with TRBD1. The V gene's germline CDR1 is SGHNT and CDR2 YENEEA. V was clipped by 3 bases and J by 4 bases; unmatched bases: 13. This CDR3 comprises 18 residues. The CDR3 bases are TGTGCCAGCAGCTTCACACCGGACAGGGAATTTGGTAATGAAAAACTGTTTTTT. Encoded protein: CASSFTPDREFGNEKLFF.